Given below is one T cell receptor beta chain in context. The sample originates from a study of blood T cell repertoires in COVID-19. Study-wide context: Both acute and convalescent COVID-19 samples were obtained from the United States, Italy and Spain.

CDR1 and CDR2 (germline): SGHDN, FVKESK. The CDR3 loop spans 15 amino acids. Trimming took 4 bases from V and 7 from J; bases not matched to a gene: 6. Recruits, aged roughly 18 to 95 years, lived in some 25 US areas. Some clones are missing from TCRdb's copy, which holds only in-frame ones; the method was immunoSEQ multiplex PCR. Here the sample spans under 200,000 clones, roughly 87% being singletons. Sequenced: PBMCs or T cells enriched from blood (not recorded which). This chain uses TRBV14 with TRBJ2-4, with 11 positions matching TRBD2. The sequence was obtained from a woman aged 45-65 years who had recovered from COVID-19. CDR3 residues: CASSPLLAGGNIQYF. The DNA of the CDR3 is TGTGCCAGCAGCCCCCTATTAGCGGGAGGGAACATTCAGTACTTC. Combining the CDR3 with reference TRBV14 and TRBJ2-4 gives the whole variable domain EAGVTQFPSHSVIEKGQTVTLRCDPISGHDNLYWYRRVMGKEIKFLLHFVKESKQDESGMPNNRFLAERTGGTYSTLKVQPAELEDSGVYFCASSPLLAGGNIQYFGAGTRLSVL.